This entry is about one T cell receptor beta chain. Both 60 Vbeta primers and 13 Jbeta primers went into the PCR. In the original processing: Unique TCR beta chains numbered about 72 million in a later analysis, with roughly 10 million shared. Assay used: immunoSEQ multiplex PCR; TCRdb lists only in-frame clones, some missing. That table furnishes V, J and clone size, whereas the DNA furnished D and trimming. The sample records 110,000 to 150,000 clones, roughly 9.8% being singletons. The data stem from a study of cytomegalovirus exposure and HLA in healthy donors. Unmatched junction bases numbered 3, after V lost 2 bases and J lost 2 bases. This CDR3 is built from 16 residues. The V gene's germline CDR1 is SEHNR and CDR2 FQNEAQ (reference sequence).

The genes are TRBV7-9 and TRBJ2-1; 10 bases are shared with TRBD1. What was sequenced was PBMCs. This clonotype originated in a man in his fifties or sixties in good health and CMV-seronegative. CDR3 coding DNA: TGTGCCAGCAGCTTACTAGGACAGGGGGCCTACAATGAGCAGTTCTTC. Amino acid sequence: CASSLLGQGAYNEQFF.